This passage covers 9 T cell receptor beta chains from one sample sequenced in a study of blood T cell repertoires in COVID-19. TCRdb's copy holds only in-frame clones and misses some; the assay was immunoSEQ multiplex PCR. The sample lists about 430,000 clones; 70% to 90% were seen once. The specimen sequenced was peripheral blood. All receptors come from a man in his late teens or twenties with COVID-19, enrolled during active disease.

The V and J genes are TRBV2 and TRBJ1-1; 8 nucleotides match TRBD1. The CDR3 length is 16 residues. CDR1 is SNHLY and CDR2 is FYNNEI in the germline V gene. V was clipped by 5 bases and J by 1 base; unmatched bases: 9. The CDR3: CASSNTIDRGNTEAFF. The CDR3 DNA is TGTGCCAGCAGTAATACAATCGACAGGGGGAACACTGAAGCTTTCTTT.

This sequence joins TRBV11-2 and TRBJ1-3; D unresolved. The CDR3 runs to 16 residues. The V gene lost 1 base and the J gene lost 0 bases, with 10 bases spanning the gap. The germline CDR1 and CDR2 sequences are SGHAT and FQNNGV. The chain's CDR3 is CASSLAVGFSGNTIYF. In nucleotides, the CDR3 is TGTGCCAGCAGCTTAGCGGTCGGGTTCTCTGGAAACACCATATATTTT.

The chain uses TRBV5-1 and TRBJ2-2; 9 bases line up with TRBD2. V gave up 4 bases and J gave up 6 bases; unmatched junction bases: 16. Germline lookup yields CDR1 SGHRS and CDR2 YFSETQ. CDR3 size: 18 residues. Here the CDR3 DNA reads TGCGCCAGCAGCCCGGCCGAGGCGCTAGCGGGGAGCGCCGGGGAGCTGTTTTTT. Translated: CASSPAEALAGSAGELFF. The full variable domain, its missing parts supplied by reference TRBV5-1 and TRBJ2-2, is KAGVTQTPRYLIKTRGQQVTLSCSPISGHRSVSWYQQTPGQGLQFLFEYFSETQRNKGNFPGRFSGRQFSNSRSEMNVSTLELGDSALYLCASSPAEALAGSAGELFFGEGSRLTVL.

V usage is TRBV5-8 and J usage is TRBJ2-3, with 8 nucleotides matching TRBD2. The CDR3 runs to 18 residues. Germline V gene data show CDR1 as SGHTS and CDR2 as YDEGEE. The J segment lost 1 base and the V segment lost 3 bases, leaving 13 bases of the junction unmatched. CDR3 nucleotides: TGTGCCAGCAGCTGCGTTCCCGGACTAGCACCGGGCACAGATACGCAGTATTTT. Protein sequence: CASSCVPGLAPGTDTQYF.

This chain joins TRBV29-1 and TRBJ2-3, with D possibly being TRBD2 (5 bases). Trimming cost V 3 bases and J 8 bases, with 12 bases left between them. The CDR3 runs 12 residues. Germline assignment: CDR1 SQVTM and CDR2 ANQGSEA. For the CDR3, the DNA is TGCAGCGTTGAGGTCCGGGCGGGTACGCAGTATTTT. This sequence encodes CSVEVRAGTQYF.

The chain links TRBV7-9 to TRBJ2-6; D is undetermined. The CDR3 has 15 residues. Trimming stripped 1 base from V and 1 base from J, with 5 bases between. Germline V gives CDR1 SEHNR, CDR2 FQNEAQ (reference sequence). The CDR3 DNA follows: TGTGCCAGCAGCTTAGACCTATCTGGGGCCAACGTCCTGACTTTC. Translating it yields CASSLDLSGANVLTF. Looking up the rest from reference TRBV7-9 and TRBJ2-6 gives the full variable domain: DTGVSQNPRHKITKRGQNVTFRCDPISEHNRLYWYRQTLGQGPEFLTYFQNEAQLEKSRLLSDRFSAERPKGSFSTLEIQRTEQGDSAMYLCASSLDLSGANVLTFGAGSRLTVL.

The chain links TRBV6-5 to TRBJ2-3, with 14 bases identical to TRBD2. Trimming took 2 bases from V and 6 from J; bases not matched to a gene: 4. Germline V gives CDR1 MNHEY, CDR2 SVGAGI. CDR3 length equals 16 residues. The DNA of the CDR3 is TGTGCCAGCAGTTACGGGACTAGCGGGAGCAGCGATACGCAGTATTTT. It yields the protein CASSYGTSGSSDTQYF.

A note on this clone: Additional DNA sequences in this sample encode the identical CDR3. The J gene is TRBJ1-1, the V gene TRBV18; TRBD1 agrees at 9 bases. The CDR3 contains 15 residues. V shed 6 bases and J 0 bases; nucleotides not matched to a gene: 5. Per germline, CDR1 KGHSH and CDR2 LQKENI. This CDR3 is CASSPGQGLNTEAFF. The CDR3 DNA reads as TGTGCCAGCTCGCCTGGACAGGGGTTGAACACTGAAGCTTTCTTT.

Regarding this clone: The junction departs from the called germline gene at one end, perhaps through a read error. This chain connects TRBV12-5 to TRBJ1-4, with D unresolved. CDR1 is LGHNT and CDR2 is FRNRAP in the germline V gene. The CDR3 extends over 20 amino acids. CDR3 nucleotide sequence: TGTGCTAGTGGTTTGGTACCCCTCACAGCCAGCCCCGCAACGAATGAAAAACTGTTTTTT. Translating it yields CASGLVPLTASPATNEKLFF.